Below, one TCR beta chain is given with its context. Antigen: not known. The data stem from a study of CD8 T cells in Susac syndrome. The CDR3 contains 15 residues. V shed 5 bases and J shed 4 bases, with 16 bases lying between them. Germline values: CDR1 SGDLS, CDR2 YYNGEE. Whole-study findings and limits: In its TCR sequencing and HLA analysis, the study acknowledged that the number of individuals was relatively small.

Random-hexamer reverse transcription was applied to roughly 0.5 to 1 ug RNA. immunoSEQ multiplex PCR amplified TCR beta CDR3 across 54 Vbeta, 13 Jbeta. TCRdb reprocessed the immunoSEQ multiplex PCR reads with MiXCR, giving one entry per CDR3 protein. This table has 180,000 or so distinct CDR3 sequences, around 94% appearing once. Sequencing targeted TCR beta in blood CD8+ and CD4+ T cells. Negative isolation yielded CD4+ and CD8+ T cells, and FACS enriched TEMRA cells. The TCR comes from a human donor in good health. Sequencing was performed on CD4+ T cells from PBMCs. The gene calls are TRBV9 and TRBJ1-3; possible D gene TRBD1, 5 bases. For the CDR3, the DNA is TGTGCCAGCAGGGTTGACAGCTTTGAAGGAAACACCATATATTTT. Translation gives CASRVDSFEGNTIYF.